The source of this T cell receptor (beta chain) is a study of blood T cell repertoires in COVID-19. One Seattle source followed patients from active infection through their disease course. Here immunoSEQ multiplex PCR was the method, and the copy in TCRdb shows in-frame clones only, minus some. The data show a few hundred thousand clones, over 85% seen once. Germline CDR1 is MNHNS and CDR2 is SASEGT. J was trimmed by 8 bases and V by 1 base; bases with no gene match: 11. The CDR3 has 16 residues. The source of this sequence is a woman aged 25 to 39 with COVID-19, enrolled during active disease. The sequencing input was peripheral blood. The J gene is TRBJ1-1, the V gene TRBV6-1, with 9 bases matching TRBD1. DNA of the CDR3: TGTGCCAGCAGTGAAGGGATCCGGGACAGGGAAGTCGAAGCTTTCTTT. Protein: CASSEGIRDREVEAFF.